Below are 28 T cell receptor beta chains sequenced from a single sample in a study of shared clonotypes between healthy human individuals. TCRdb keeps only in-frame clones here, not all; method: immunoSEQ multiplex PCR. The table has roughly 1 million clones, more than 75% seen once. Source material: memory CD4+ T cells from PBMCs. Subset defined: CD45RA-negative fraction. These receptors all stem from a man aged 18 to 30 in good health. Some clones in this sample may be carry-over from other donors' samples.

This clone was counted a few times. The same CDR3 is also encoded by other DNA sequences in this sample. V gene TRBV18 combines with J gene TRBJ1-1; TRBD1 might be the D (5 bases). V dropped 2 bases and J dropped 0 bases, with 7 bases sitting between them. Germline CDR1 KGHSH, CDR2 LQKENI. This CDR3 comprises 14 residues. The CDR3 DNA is TGTGCCAGCTCACCAGGGACCCTGAACACTGAAGCTTTCTTT. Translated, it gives CASSPGTLNTEAFF.

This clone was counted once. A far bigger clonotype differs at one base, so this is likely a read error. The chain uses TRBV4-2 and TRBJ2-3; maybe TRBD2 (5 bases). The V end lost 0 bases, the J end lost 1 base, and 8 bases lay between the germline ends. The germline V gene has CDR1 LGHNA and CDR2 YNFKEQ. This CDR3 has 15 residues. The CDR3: CASSQDELGTDTQYF. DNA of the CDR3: TGTGCCAGCAGCCAAGATGAACTAGGCACAGATACGCAGTATTTT.

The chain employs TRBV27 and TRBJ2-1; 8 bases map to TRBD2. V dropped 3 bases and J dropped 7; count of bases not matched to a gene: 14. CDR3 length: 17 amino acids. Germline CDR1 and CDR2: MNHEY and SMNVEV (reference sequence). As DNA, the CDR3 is TGTGCCAGCAGTTTCCGTAGCGGGGTCTGGGTTCCGAATGAGCAGTTCTTC. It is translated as CASSFRSGVWVPNEQFF.

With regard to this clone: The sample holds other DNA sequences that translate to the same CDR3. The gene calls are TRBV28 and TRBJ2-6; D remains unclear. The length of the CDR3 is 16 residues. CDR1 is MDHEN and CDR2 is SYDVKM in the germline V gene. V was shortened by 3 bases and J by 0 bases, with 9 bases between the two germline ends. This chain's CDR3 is CASSLGRHSGANVLTF. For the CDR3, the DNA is TGTGCCAGCAGTTTGGGTCGACACTCTGGGGCCAACGTCCTGACTTTC.

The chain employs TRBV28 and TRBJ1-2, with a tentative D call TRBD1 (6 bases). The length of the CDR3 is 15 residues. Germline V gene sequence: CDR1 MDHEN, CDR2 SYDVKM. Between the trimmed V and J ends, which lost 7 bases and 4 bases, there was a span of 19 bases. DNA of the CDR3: TGTGCCAGCAACCTAATCCGCAGGGGAGTCTATGGCTACACCTTC. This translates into CASNLIRRGVYGYTF.

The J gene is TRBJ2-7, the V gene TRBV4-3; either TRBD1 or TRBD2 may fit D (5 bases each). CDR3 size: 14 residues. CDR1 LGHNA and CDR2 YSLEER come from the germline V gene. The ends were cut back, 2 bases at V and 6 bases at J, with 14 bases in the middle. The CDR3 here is CASSQSAGSREQYF. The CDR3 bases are TGCGCCAGCAGCCAATCGGCAGGGAGTCGCGAGCAGTACTTC.

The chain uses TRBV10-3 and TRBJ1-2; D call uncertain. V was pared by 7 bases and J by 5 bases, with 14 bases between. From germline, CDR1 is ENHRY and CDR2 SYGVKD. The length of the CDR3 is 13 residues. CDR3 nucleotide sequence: TGTGCCATCACCAGCCGCCCTGGGTATGGCTACACCTTC. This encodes CAITSRPGYGYTF.

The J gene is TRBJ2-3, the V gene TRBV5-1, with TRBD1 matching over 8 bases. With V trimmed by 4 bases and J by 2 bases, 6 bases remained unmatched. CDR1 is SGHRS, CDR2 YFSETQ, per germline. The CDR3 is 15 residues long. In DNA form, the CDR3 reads TGCGCCAGCAGCGAGGGACAGGTCTCCACAGATACGCAGTATTTT. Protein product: CASSEGQVSTDTQYF.

The CDR3: CASSPNPGQPQHF. DNA of the CDR3: TGTGCCAGCAGCCCGAACCCCGGTCAGCCCCAGCATTTT. The chain has TRBV28 and TRBJ1-5; D unresolved. This CDR3 is built from 13 residues. Trimming left V 6 bases short and J 6 bases short, with 12 bases between. Germline loops: CDR1 MDHEN, CDR2 SYDVKM. Full variable domain (remainder filled in from reference TRBV28 and TRBJ1-5): DVKVTQSSRYLVKRTGEKVFLECVQDMDHENMFWYRQDPGLGLRLIYFSYDVKMKEKGDIPEGYSVSREKKERFSLILESASTNQTSMYLCASSPNPGQPQHFGDGTRLSIL.

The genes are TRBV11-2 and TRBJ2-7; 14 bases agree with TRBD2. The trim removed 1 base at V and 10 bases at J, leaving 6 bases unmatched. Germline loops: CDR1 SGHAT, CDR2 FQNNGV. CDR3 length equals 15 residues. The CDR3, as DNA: TGTGCCAGCAGCTTAGGGGGACTAGCGGGAGCCGCCCAGTACTTC. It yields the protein CASSLGGLAGAAQYF. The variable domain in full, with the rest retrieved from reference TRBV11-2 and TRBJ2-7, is EAGVAQSPRYKIIEKRQSVAFWCNPISGHATLYWYQQILGQGPKLLIQFQNNGVVDDSQLPKDRFSAERLKGVDSTLKIQPAKLEDSAVYLCASSLGGLAGAAQYFGPGTRLTVT.

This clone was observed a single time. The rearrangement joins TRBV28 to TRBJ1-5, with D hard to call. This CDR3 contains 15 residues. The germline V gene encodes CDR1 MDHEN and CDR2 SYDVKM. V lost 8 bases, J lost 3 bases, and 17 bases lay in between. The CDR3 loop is CASAVVRKTNQPQHF. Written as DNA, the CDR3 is TGTGCCAGCGCCGTGGTAAGGAAGACCAATCAGCCCCAGCATTTT.

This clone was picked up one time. CDR3 amino acids: CASSLGQGRETQYF. The CDR3 DNA reads TGTGCCAGCAGCTTGGGACAGGGGAGGGAGACCCAGTACTTC. The rearrangement uses TRBV11-3 and TRBJ2-5; 10 positions agree with TRBD1. Germline lookup yields CDR1 SGHNT and CDR2 YENEEA. The CDR3 totals 14 residues. With 3 bases clipped from V and 5 bases from J, the junction kept 3 bases outside the gene matches.

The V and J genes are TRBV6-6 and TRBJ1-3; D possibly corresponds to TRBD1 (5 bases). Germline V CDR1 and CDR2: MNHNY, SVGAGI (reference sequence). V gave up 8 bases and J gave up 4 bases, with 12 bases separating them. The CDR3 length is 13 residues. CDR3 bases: TGTGCCAGCGGGGGGGGACCGGGAAACACCATATATTTT. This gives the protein CASGGGPGNTIYF.

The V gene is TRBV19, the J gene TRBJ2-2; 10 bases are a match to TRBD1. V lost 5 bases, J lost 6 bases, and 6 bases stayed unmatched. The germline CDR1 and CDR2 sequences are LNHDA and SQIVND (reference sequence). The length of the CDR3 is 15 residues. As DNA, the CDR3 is TGTGCCAGTAGTGCTTGGACAGGGGGACCCGGGGAGCTGTTTTTT. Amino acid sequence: CASSAWTGGPGELFF.

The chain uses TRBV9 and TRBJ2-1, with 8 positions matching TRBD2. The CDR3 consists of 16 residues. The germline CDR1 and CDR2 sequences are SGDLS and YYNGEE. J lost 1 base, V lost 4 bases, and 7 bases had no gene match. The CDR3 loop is CASSSTAGGSYNEQFF. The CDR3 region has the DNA TGTGCCAGCAGCTCGACGGCGGGAGGATCCTACAATGAGCAGTTCTTC.

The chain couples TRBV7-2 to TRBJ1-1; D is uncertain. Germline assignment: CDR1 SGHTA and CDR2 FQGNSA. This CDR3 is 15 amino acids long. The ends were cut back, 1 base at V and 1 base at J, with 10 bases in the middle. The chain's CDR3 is CASSLELGRNTEAFF. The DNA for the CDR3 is TGTGCCAGCAGCTTAGAACTGGGCCGGAACACTGAAGCTTTCTTT.

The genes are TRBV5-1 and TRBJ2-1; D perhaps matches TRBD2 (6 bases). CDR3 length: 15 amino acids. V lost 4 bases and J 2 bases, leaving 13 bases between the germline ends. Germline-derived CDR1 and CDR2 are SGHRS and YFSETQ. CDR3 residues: CASSADPGAYNEQFF. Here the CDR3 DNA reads TGCGCCAGCAGCGCGGACCCGGGGGCCTACAATGAGCAGTTCTTC.

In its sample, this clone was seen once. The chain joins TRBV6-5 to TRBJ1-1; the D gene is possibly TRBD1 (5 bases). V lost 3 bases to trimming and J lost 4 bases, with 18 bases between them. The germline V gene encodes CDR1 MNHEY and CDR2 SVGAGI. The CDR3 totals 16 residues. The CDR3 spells CASSYSSRERGTEAFF. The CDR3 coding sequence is TGTGCCAGCAGTTATTCCTCACGGGAAAGGGGCACTGAAGCTTTCTTT.

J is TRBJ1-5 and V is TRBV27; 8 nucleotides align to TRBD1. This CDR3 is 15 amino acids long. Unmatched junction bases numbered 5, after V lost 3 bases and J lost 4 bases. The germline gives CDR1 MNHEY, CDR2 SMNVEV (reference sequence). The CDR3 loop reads CASSFLTGGNQPQHF. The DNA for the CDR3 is TGTGCCAGCAGTTTTCTCACAGGGGGAAATCAGCCCCAGCATTTT.

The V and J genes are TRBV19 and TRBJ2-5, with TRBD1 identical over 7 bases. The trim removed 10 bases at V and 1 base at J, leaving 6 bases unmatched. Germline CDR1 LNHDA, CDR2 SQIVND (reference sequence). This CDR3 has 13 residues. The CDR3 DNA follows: TGTGCCACCAAACGGGACAGCCAAGAGACCCAGTACTTC. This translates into CATKRDSQETQYF. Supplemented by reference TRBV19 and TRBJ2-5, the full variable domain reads DGGITQSPKYLFRKEGQNVTLSCEQNLNHDAMYWYRQDPGQGLRLIYYSQIVNDFQKGDIAEGYSVSREKKESFPLTVTSAQKNPTAFYLCATKRDSQETQYFGPGTRLLVL.

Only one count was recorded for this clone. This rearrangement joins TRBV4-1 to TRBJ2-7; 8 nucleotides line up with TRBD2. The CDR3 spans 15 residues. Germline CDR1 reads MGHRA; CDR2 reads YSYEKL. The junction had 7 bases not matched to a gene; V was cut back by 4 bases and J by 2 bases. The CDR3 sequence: CASSPRAGGTYEQYF. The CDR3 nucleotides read TGCGCCAGCAGCCCTCGGGCGGGAGGTACCTACGAGCAGTACTTC.

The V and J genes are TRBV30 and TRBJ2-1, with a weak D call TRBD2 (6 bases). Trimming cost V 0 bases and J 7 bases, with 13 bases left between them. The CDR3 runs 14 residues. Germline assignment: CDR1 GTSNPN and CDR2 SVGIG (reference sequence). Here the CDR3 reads CAWSVLGTLNEQFF. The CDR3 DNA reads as TGTGCCTGGAGTGTACTGGGGACTTTGAATGAGCAGTTCTTC.

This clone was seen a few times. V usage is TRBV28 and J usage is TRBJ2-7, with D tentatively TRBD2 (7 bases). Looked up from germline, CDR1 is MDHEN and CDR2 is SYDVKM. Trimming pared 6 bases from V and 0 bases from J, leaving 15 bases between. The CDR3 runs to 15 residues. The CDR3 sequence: CASSRGAGNSYEQYF. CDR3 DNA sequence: TGTGCCAGCAGCCGGGGGGCAGGAAACTCCTACGAGCAGTACTTC.

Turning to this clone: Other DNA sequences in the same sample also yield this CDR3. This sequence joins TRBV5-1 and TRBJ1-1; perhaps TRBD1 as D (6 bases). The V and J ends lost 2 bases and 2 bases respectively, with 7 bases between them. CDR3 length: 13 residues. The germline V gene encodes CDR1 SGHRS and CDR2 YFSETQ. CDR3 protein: CASSLQGNTEAFF. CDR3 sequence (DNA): TGCGCCAGCAGCTTACAGGGCAACACTGAAGCTTTCTTT.

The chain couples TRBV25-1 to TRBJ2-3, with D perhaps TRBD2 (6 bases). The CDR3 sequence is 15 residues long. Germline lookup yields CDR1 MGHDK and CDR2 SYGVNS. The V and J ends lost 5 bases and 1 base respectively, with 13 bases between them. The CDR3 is CASSSLGGGTDTQYF. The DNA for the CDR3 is TGTGCCAGCAGTTCGCTCGGCGGGGGCACAGATACGCAGTATTTT.

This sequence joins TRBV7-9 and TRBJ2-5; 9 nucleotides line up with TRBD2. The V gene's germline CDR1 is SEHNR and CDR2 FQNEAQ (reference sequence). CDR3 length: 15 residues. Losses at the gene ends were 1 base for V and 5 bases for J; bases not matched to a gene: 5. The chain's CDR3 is CASSLGSGSQETQYF. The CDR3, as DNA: TGTGCCAGCAGCTTAGGTAGCGGGAGTCAGGAGACCCAGTACTTC.

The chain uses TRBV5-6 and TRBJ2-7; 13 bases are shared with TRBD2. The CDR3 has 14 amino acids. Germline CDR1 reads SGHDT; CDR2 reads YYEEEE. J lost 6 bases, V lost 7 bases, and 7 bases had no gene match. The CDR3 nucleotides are TGTGCCAGCTCCATGACTAGCGGGAGGACCGAGCAGTACTTC. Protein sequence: CASSMTSGRTEQYF.

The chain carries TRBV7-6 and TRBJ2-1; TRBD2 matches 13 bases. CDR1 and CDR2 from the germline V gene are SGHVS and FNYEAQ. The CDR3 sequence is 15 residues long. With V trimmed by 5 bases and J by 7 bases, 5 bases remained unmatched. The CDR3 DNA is TGTGCCAGCAGCACCGGGACTAGCGGGAATAATGAGCAGTTCTTC. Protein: CASSTGTSGNNEQFF. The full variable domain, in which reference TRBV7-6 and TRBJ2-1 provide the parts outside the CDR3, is GAGVSQSPRYKVTKRGQDVALRCDPISGHVSLYWYRQALGQGPEFLTYFNYEAQQDKSGLPNDRFSAERPEGSISTLTIQRTEQRDSAMYRCASSTGTSGNNEQFFGPGTRLTVL.